This section outlines one T cell receptor (beta chain) sequence together with its context. Its target antigen remains unknown. No base-level quality is on record; no much larger clone is a single base apart. The data are from a study of OX40 agonist ivuxolimab in advanced cancers. General notes on the study: Ivuxolimab was a fully human IgG2 agonistic monoclonal antibody targeting the costimulatory receptor OX40 (CD134). The purpose of peripheral TCRbeta sequencing was to test whether ivuxolimab changed TCR sequence diversity and led to clonal T-cell expansion. Intravenous ivuxolimab was administered to patients every 2 weeks at six dose levels: 0.01, 0.1, 0.3, 1.5, 3 and 10 mg/kg. Prior anti-PD-1, anti-PD-L1 or anti-CTLA-4 therapy was permitted, and approximately 39% of dose-escalation patients had received checkpoint inhibitors. Of the roughly 54 dose-escalation patients, hepatocellular carcinoma was present in around 20, melanoma in approximately 15, renal cell carcinoma in 9 and head and neck cancer in 9. A male proportion of 75% to 85% and a mean age of about 60 years, ranging from 23 to 79, were recorded for the dose-escalation cohort. The monotherapy dose-escalation portion (N of about 47 patients) of the phase I ivuxolimab trial is reported in the paper. Three dose-escalation patients achieved partial responses, one with hepatocellular carcinoma and two with cutaneous melanoma. General study outcomes and caveats: After ivuxolimab, more expanded clones were found on average in CD8+ T cells than in CD4+ T cells. In the 0.1-3.0 mg/kg groups, partial responders were among the patients with the lowest normalized peripheral clonal expansion, particularly in CD8+ T cells. Clonal expansion of both CD4+ and CD8+ blood T cells was observed from baseline to week 6 at doses 0.1 to 3.0 mg/kg. Antigen specificity was not determined for the clonally expanded peripheral T cells. Low levels of normalized T-cell clonal expansion were also seen in some nonresponding patients.

Per the germline V gene, SGDLS is the CDR1 and YYNGEE is the CDR2. The CDR3 sequence holds 14 residues, the cysteine and phenylalanine included. The kept DNA is CDR3 alone, 42 bases in frame from the first base. After removal of 4 bases from V and 5 bases from J, the junction retains 4 bases not matched to a gene. The trial excluded patients who had a history of autoimmune disease or were on systemic immunosuppression. Peripheral blood for TCR sequencing was collected from all dose cohorts at baseline, on cycle 4 day 1, and on cycle 7 day 1. The samples were taken from a phase I, first-in-human, multicenter, open-label dose-escalation trial of ivuxolimab. Adults with locally advanced or metastatic melanoma, renal cell, hepatocellular, or head and neck squamous cell carcinoma were enrolled in the trial. CD4+ and CD8+ T cells were sorted separately from peripheral blood before TCR sequencing. Genomic DNA was isolated from the sorted cells so that the TCRbeta CDR3 region could be sequenced. The immunoSEQ Assay was used for sequencing of TCRbeta CDR3 regions. The table was pulled from immuneACCESS by TCRdb, which kept in-frame rearrangements only. Such tables lose some clones; where checked, under half of the loss comes from unresolved V genes, and the rest has no known cause. This sample holds about 45,000 clones; roughly 90% were observed only once. The ten biggest clones cover 12% to 15% of the sample.

This TCR came from an adult with an advanced solid tumor such as melanoma, head and neck, liver or kidney cancer. The sequence links TRBV9 to TRBJ2-1; 9 middle bases align to TRBD2. Sequencing was performed on CD4+ or CD8+ T cells sorted from blood, taken in a trial of the OX40 agonist ivuxolimab. The DNA is TGTGCCAGCAGCCTAAGCGGGAGGAACAATGAGCAGTTCTTC. This is translated as CASSLSGRNNEQFF.